This T cell receptor (beta chain) was captured in a study of blood T cell repertoires in COVID-19. The overall study: PBMCs, B-cell-depleted T cells, or T cells provided the cDNA or gDNA that made up the material.

Clones were sequenced by immunoSEQ multiplex PCR, and TCRdb holds only the in-frame ones, with some missing. The sample lists around 15,000 clones, approximately 88% occurring once. The CDR3 is made up of 14 amino acids. Germline CDR1 LNHDA, CDR2 SQIVND (reference sequence). V dropped 4 bases and J dropped 2; count of bases not matched to a gene: 4. The sequencing input was peripheral blood. This receptor was taken from a human donor in a cohort sampled during active COVID-19. The chain uses TRBV19 and TRBJ1-1, with 7 bases matching TRBD1. The CDR3: CASSTGTVNTEAFF. CDR3 bases: TGTGCCAGTAGTACCGGGACAGTTAACACTGAAGCTTTCTTT.